The clone carrying this TCR beta chain was observed a handful of times. Antigen: not known. TCRdb recomputed calls from the reads with MiXCR, one row per CDR3 protein. The sample includes 110,000 or so distinct CDR3 sequences, around 30% of them seen just once. These data come from a study of T cell repertoires in cytomegalovirus infection. About the research overall: Well-studied HLA-B-restricted CMV epitopes were used in the study alongside recently identified HLA-C-restricted ones. Indicated by public TCR beta signatures were CMV infection and matching HLA type.

Study-wide findings and caveats: Identification of carriers of CMV plus the relevant HLA was performed using cumulative public TCR beta family frequency. HLA-C-restricted, CMV-specific TCR beta clonotypes were dominant ex vivo.

This receptor was taken from a human donor in good health (CMV status not recorded). Some clones in this sample may be carry-over from other donors' samples. Sequencing was performed on CD8+ T cells from cultured PBMCs, taken from culture after CMV antigen stimulation.

This CDR3 reads CASSRYGAFTGELFF. Here the CDR3 DNA reads TGTGCCAGCAGCCGTTATGGAGCATTCACCGGGGAGCTGTTTTTT. The rearrangement joins TRBV3-1 to TRBJ2-2, with D unclear. From germline, CDR1 is LGHDT and CDR2 YNNKEL (reference sequence). The V gene lost 4 bases and the J gene lost 4 bases, with 13 bases spanning the gap. The CDR3 is 15 residues long.